The subject of this entry is one TCR beta chain. In the original analysis: Nucleated cell counts were estimated from reference gene primer amplification. Produced via immunoSEQ multiplex PCR; TCRdb's table is partial and in-frame only. V, J and clone size were drawn from that table, and D and trimming were deduced from the DNA. The sample contains 650,000 to 800,000 clones, 90% of which appear only once. The sample is drawn from a study of blood T cell repertoires in COVID-19. At the level of the study: Acute and convalescent COVID-19 samples came from the United States, Italy and Spain. PBMCs, B-cell-depleted T cells, or T cells provided the cDNA or gDNA that made up the material.

The CDR3 has 12 amino acids. Trimming removed 10 bases at V and 5 bases at J, with 12 bases between. Germline V gene sequence: CDR1 ENHRY, CDR2 SYGVKD. Sequencing input: peripheral blood. The receptor comes from a woman younger than 35 with acute or convalescent COVID-19. The chain carries TRBV10-3 and TRBJ1-5; D might be TRBD1 (5 bases). CDR3 coding DNA: TGTGCCACCGGGGGGATCGATCAGCCCCAGCATTTT. This translates into CATGGIDQPQHF.